The 21 T cell receptor beta chains below come from one sample, sequenced in a study of blood T cell repertoires in COVID-19 (dated by TCRdb to 2018 to 2020). Library preparation used the immunoSEQ multiplex PCR assay. TCRdb stores this immuneACCESS table with in-frame sequences only. Part of the clones is absent; in the studies checked, under half of the shortfall reflects unresolved V genes, and no reason is known for the rest. The sample table lists under 200,000 clones, 80% to 90% of them with a count of one. The biggest ten clones account for 3.6% of the sample. The sequenced material came from PBMCs or T cells enriched from blood (not recorded which). Receptors originate from a woman aged 50 to 65 in a cohort exposed to, infected with or recovered from COVID-19 (not recorded which).

This clone was picked up one time. V gene TRBV4-2 combines with J gene TRBJ2-5; 14 bases agree with TRBD2. Per germline, CDR1 LGHNA and CDR2 YNFKEQ. V lost 0 bases and J lost 3; bases outside the gene matches: 3. CDR3 length: 17 amino acids. The CDR3 coding sequence is TGTGCCAGCAGCCAAGATATGGGACTAGCGGGGGAAGAGACCCAGTACTTC. The encoded protein is CASSQDMGLAGEETQYF.

V gene TRBV30 combines with J gene TRBJ2-5; D gene uncertain. Germline V gene sequence: CDR1 GTSNPN, CDR2 SVGIG (reference sequence). The CDR3 consists of 11 residues. The V gene lost 1 base and the J gene lost 5 bases, with 5 bases spanning the gap. CDR3 loop: CAWSELETQYF. The CDR3 region has the DNA TGTGCCTGGAGTGAGCTGGAGACCCAGTACTTC.

The V gene is TRBV5-1, the J gene TRBJ1-2, with a tentative D call TRBD1 (6 bases). V gave up 4 bases and J gave up 4 bases, with 14 bases separating them. This CDR3 is built from 14 residues. Germline V gives CDR1 SGHRS, CDR2 YFSETQ. The CDR3 DNA is TGCGCCAGCAGCAACCGGGACAACCTCTATGGCTACACCTTC. Amino acid sequence: CASSNRDNLYGYTF.

This clone turned up a few times. The genes are TRBV4-2 and TRBJ2-3; 9 bases match TRBD1. CDR1 and CDR2 from the germline V gene are LGHNA and YNFKEQ. The CDR3 has 14 residues. V lost 3 bases, J lost 6 bases, and 4 bases stayed unmatched. CDR3 protein: CASSQQGQGDTQYF. The DNA for the CDR3 is TGTGCCAGCAGCCAGCAAGGACAGGGGGATACGCAGTATTTT.

This clone was seen once. The chain combines TRBV20-1 with TRBJ1-1; D may be TRBD1 (5 bases). V lost 2 bases to trimming and J lost 10 bases, with 11 bases between them. CDR3 length: 11 residues. CDR1 and CDR2 from the germline V gene are DFQATT and SNEGSKA (reference sequence). The CDR3 region has the DNA TGCAGTGCTAGAAGGATGGGGGGAGCTTTCTTT. Translated: CSARRMGGAFF.

V and J are TRBV6-5 and TRBJ1-2, with no clear D. This CDR3 contains 11 residues. Per germline, CDR1 MNHEY and CDR2 SVGAGI. The V and J ends lost 2 bases and 8 bases respectively, with 6 bases between them. For the CDR3, the DNA is TGTGCCAGCAGTTACGCAGGCGGCTACACCTTC. Its protein product is CASSYAGGYTF.

The rearrangement uses TRBV27 and TRBJ2-1; TRBD1 matches at 9 bases. V shed 2 bases, J shed 6 bases, and the junction held 5 bases outside the gene matches. The CDR3 length is 15 residues. CDR1 is MNHEY, CDR2 SMNVEV, per germline (reference sequence). CDR3 residues: CASSLRQGVPNEQFF. The CDR3 bases are TGTGCCAGCAGTTTACGACAGGGGGTCCCCAATGAGCAGTTCTTC.

This CDR3 is CATSDLGGNEQFF. For the CDR3, the DNA is TGTGCCACCAGTGATTTGGGGGGGAATGAGCAGTTCTTC. The chain employs TRBV24-1 and TRBJ2-1; possibly TRBD2 for D (6 bases). CDR3 length equals 13 residues. Trimming left V 0 bases short and J 7 bases short, with 6 bases between. Looked up from germline, CDR1 is KGHDR and CDR2 is SFDVKD.

The V gene is TRBV3-1 (or the pseudogene TRBV3-2), the J gene TRBJ2-7, with no clear D. The V gene's germline CDR1 is LGHDT and CDR2 YNNKEL (reference sequence). V lost 0 bases and J lost 6, with 6 bases in between. This CDR3 region has 12 residues. The CDR3 DNA follows: TGTGCCAGCAGCCAAGATAGTGGCGAGCAGTACTTC. Its protein is CASSQDSGEQYF.

The V and J genes are TRBV2 and TRBJ1-5, with D unresolved. The CDR3 has 17 residues. Germline loops: CDR1 SNHLY, CDR2 FYNNEI. With 8 bases removed from V and 2 bases from J, the gap between germline ends came to 22 bases. This chain's CDR3 is CASRSRGAGSGNQPQHF. CDR3 DNA: TGTGCCAGCCGGAGTCGGGGAGCTGGTAGTGGCAATCAGCCCCAGCATTTT.

To note about this clone: One junction end does not reproduce the germline sequence, and a read error may be involved. The chain combines TRBV20-1 with TRBJ1-2, with 8 bases aligning to TRBD1. The CDR3 consists of 10 residues. Germline V lookup: CDR1 DFQATT, CDR2 SNEGSKA (reference sequence). CDR3 loop: CSATGTGLFF. CDR3 DNA: TGCAGTGCTACCGGGACAGGTTTGTTCTTC.

The rearrangement joins TRBV3-1 (or the pseudogene TRBV3-2) to TRBJ2-7; 8 bases line up with TRBD1. CDR1 LGHDT and CDR2 YNNKEL come from the germline V gene (reference sequence). The V segment lost 6 bases and the J segment 0 bases; nucleotides outside the gene matches: 7. The length of the CDR3 is 15 residues. The CDR3 sequence: CASSVDRGPSYEQYF. The CDR3 region has the DNA TGTGCCAGCAGTGTCGACAGGGGACCCTCCTACGAGCAGTACTTC.

The V gene is TRBV5-6, the J gene TRBJ1-5; 8 bases are shared with TRBD1. This CDR3 region has 14 residues. J lost 1 base, V lost 3 bases, and 0 bases had no gene match. Germline V gene lookup returns CDR1 SGHDT and CDR2 YYEEEE. CDR3 in amino acids: CASSWTGSNQPQHF. DNA for the CDR3: TGTGCCAGCAGCTGGACAGGGAGCAATCAGCCCCAGCATTTT. Full variable domain (missing parts from reference TRBV5-6 and TRBJ1-5): DAGVTQSPTHLIKTRGQQVTLRCSPKSGHDTVSWYQQALGQGPQFIFQYYEEEERQRGNFPDRFSGHQFPNYSSELNVNALLLGDSALYLCASSWTGSNQPQHFGDGTRLSIL.

V usage is TRBV2 and J usage is TRBJ1-2; no definite D call. The CDR3 length is 16 residues. Trimming pared 0 bases from V and 0 bases from J, leaving 11 bases between. CDR1 is SNHLY and CDR2 is FYNNEI in the germline V gene. Here the CDR3 DNA reads TGTGCCAGCAGTGAAGCTTGGCCCGCGGCTAACTATGGCTACACCTTC. As protein: CASSEAWPAANYGYTF. Full variable domain (rest looked up from reference TRBV2 and TRBJ1-2): EPEVTQTPSHQVTQMGQEVILRCVPISNHLYFYWYRQILGQKVEFLVSFYNNEISEKSEIFDDQFSVERPDGSNFTLKIRSTKLEDSAMYFCASSEAWPAANYGYTFGSGTRLTVV.

V gene TRBV28 combines with J gene TRBJ1-2; 10 nucleotides align to TRBD1. V shed 5 bases, J shed 7 bases, and the junction held 10 bases outside the gene matches. In germline, CDR1 is MDHEN, CDR2 SYDVKM. The CDR3 length is 15 residues. CDR3 nucleotides: TGTGCCAGCAGTCCCCCGGGACAGGGGACCGCTGGCTACACCTTC. Residues: CASSPPGQGTAGYTF.

This clone is a singleton in its sample. The V and J genes are TRBV28 and TRBJ1-5; possible D gene TRBD1, 5 bases. V shed 9 bases and J shed 6 bases, with 15 bases lying between them. Germline assignment: CDR1 MDHEN and CDR2 SYDVKM. The CDR3 is made up of 13 amino acids. DNA for the CDR3: TGTGCCAGTATAAGCGGGGGGAGTCAGCCCCAGCATTTT. Translating it yields CASISGGSQPQHF.

The genes are TRBV6-2 or TRBV6-3 and TRBJ1-1, with 8 bases identical to TRBD1. The ends lost 3 bases at V and 5 bases at J; junction bases unmatched: 8. Germline V gives CDR1 MNHEY, CDR2 SVGEGT. The CDR3 contains 15 residues. The CDR3 DNA reads TGTGCCAGCAGTTATAGGCAGGGGGCAAGAACTGAAGCTTTCTTT. Amino acids: CASSYRQGARTEAFF.

The rearrangement links TRBV6-5 to TRBJ1-2; possible D gene TRBD1, 5 bases. V lost 2 bases and J 0 bases, leaving 7 bases between the germline ends. CDR3 length equals 14 residues. CDR1 and CDR2 from the germline V gene are MNHEY and SVGAGI. The CDR3 protein is CASSYQGANYGYTF. In DNA, the CDR3 is TGTGCCAGCAGTTACCAGGGCGCTAACTATGGCTACACCTTC.

This chain links TRBV24-1 with TRBJ2-1; the D is unclear. This CDR3 is built from 10 residues. Germline CDR1 reads KGHDR; CDR2 reads SFDVKD. V shed 7 bases and J shed 6 bases, with 3 bases lying between them. The CDR3 spells CATRANEQFF. CDR3 in DNA: TGTGCCACCAGAGCCAATGAGCAGTTCTTC.

This chain links TRBV29-1 with TRBJ2-7; weak D call: TRBD2 (5 bases). CDR1 is SQVTM, CDR2 ANQGSEA, per germline. CDR3 length: 13 residues. Trimming took 5 bases from V and 2 from J, leaving 13 bases between them. The CDR3 DNA is TGCAGCGTTTCCCGGGGTGGGACCTACGAGCAGTACTTC. Translated, it gives CSVSRGGTYEQYF.

This clone was seen repeatedly, ten times or more. This chain uses TRBV2 with TRBJ2-5, with TRBD1 matching 7 bases. Germline loops: CDR1 SNHLY, CDR2 FYNNEI. There are 13 residues in the CDR3. The V gene end was trimmed by 7 bases and the J gene end by 0 bases; junction bases not matched to a gene: 2. The CDR3 DNA is TGTGCCAGCAAGGGGGCCAACCAAGAGACCCAGTACTTC. This codes for CASKGANQETQYF. The full variable domain, rest sourced from reference TRBV2 and TRBJ2-5, is EPEVTQTPSHQVTQMGQEVILRCVPISNHLYFYWYRQILGQKVEFLVSFYNNEISEKSEIFDDQFSVERPDGSNFTLKIRSTKLEDSAMYFCASKGANQETQYFGPGTRLLVL.